The 15 T cell receptor beta chains below come from one sample, sequenced in a study of cytomegalovirus exposure and HLA in healthy donors. PCR amplification relied on 60 Vbeta primers (plus 13 Jbeta primers). Assay: immunoSEQ multiplex PCR; the TCRdb copy retains only in-frame clones and omits some. The sample includes about 110,000 clones, about three quarters of them seen just once. Sequenced material: PBMCs. The source is an older woman in good health and CMV-seropositive.

The chain uses TRBV5-1 and TRBJ1-2; tentatively, D is TRBD1 (5 bases). CDR1 SGHRS and CDR2 YFSETQ come from the germline V gene. V lost 4 bases and J 4 bases, leaving 17 bases between the germline ends. This CDR3 region has 15 residues. The CDR3, as DNA: TGCGCCAGCAGCCCTGGCGGGGCAGGTGGCTATGGCTACACCTTC. It is translated as CASSPGGAGGYGYTF.

The V call is TRBV20-1, the J call TRBJ2-7, with a possible D match to TRBD2 (6 bases). This CDR3 is 11 amino acids long. Germline V gene data show CDR1 as DFQATT and CDR2 as SNEGSKA (reference sequence). V was pared by 6 bases and J by 6 bases, with 12 bases between. For the CDR3, the DNA is TGCAGTGCCAATCTAGCGAGCGAGCAGTACTTC. It specifies CSANLASEQYF.

V gene TRBV7-3 combines with J gene TRBJ2-7, with TRBD2 matching 8 bases. The CDR3 is 14 amino acids. CDR1 and CDR2 from the germline V gene are SGHTA and FQGTGA. V shed 5 bases, J shed 4 bases, and the junction held 7 bases outside the gene matches. Here the CDR3 reads CASSPSGSSYEQYF. In DNA form, the CDR3 reads TGTGCCAGCAGCCCCAGCGGGAGTTCTTACGAGCAGTACTTC.

V gene TRBV9 combines with J gene TRBJ2-1, with 11 nucleotides matching TRBD2. Trimming at V came to 0 bases and at J to 3 bases, leaving 5 bases not matched to a gene. There are 17 residues in the CDR3. Germline V CDR1 and CDR2: SGDLS, YYNGEE. CDR3 sequence (DNA): TGTGCCAGCAGCGTAGTAGCGGGAGGGGCGGACTACAATGAGCAGTTCTTC. Protein: CASSVVAGGADYNEQFF. The variable domain in full, completed from reference TRBV9 and TRBJ2-1, reads DSGVTQTPKHLITATGQRVTLRCSPRSGDLSVYWYQQSLDQGLQFLIQYYNGEERAKGNILERFSAQQFPDLHSELNLSSLELGDSALYFCASSVVAGGADYNEQFFGPGTRLTVL.

This chain uses TRBV7-7 with TRBJ2-1, with TRBD2 identical over 9 bases. CDR3 length: 15 residues. V shed 3 bases, J shed 9 bases, and the junction held 9 bases outside the gene matches. Germline V lookup: CDR1 SSHAT, CDR2 FNYEAQ (reference sequence). CDR3 sequence reads: CASSFSGSSSSEQFF. The CDR3 nucleotides read TGTGCCAGCAGCTTTAGCGGGAGCTCCTCATCTGAGCAGTTCTTC.

The V call is TRBV5-1, the J call TRBJ2-1; 7 bases match TRBD1. CDR1 is SGHRS, CDR2 YFSETQ, per germline. V was clipped by 6 bases and J by 7 bases; unmatched bases: 7. This CDR3 region has 13 residues. The CDR3 bases are TGCGCCAGCACCCCCGGGGACAGTAATGAGCAGTTCTTC. This codes for CASTPGDSNEQFF.

The chain's CDR3 is CASSIKEPYGYTF. For the CDR3, the DNA is TGTGCCAGTAGTATCAAGGAGCCGTATGGCTACACCTTC. This chain links TRBV19 with TRBJ1-2; D remains unclear. V dropped 3 bases and J dropped 5 bases, with 10 bases sitting between them. The germline CDR1 and CDR2 sequences are LNHDA and SQIVND (reference sequence). The CDR3 totals 13 residues. The full variable domain, completed using reference TRBV19 and TRBJ1-2, is DGGITQSPKYLFRKEGQNVTLSCEQNLNHDAMYWYRQDPGQGLRLIYYSQIVNDFQKGDIAEGYSVSREKKESFPLTVTSAQKNPTAFYLCASSIKEPYGYTFGSGTRLTVV.

The chain recombines TRBV9 with TRBJ2-1, with 12 bases lining up with TRBD2. This CDR3 is 15 amino acids long. J gave up 6 bases and V 4 bases, and 5 bases lay outside the gene matches. Germline CDR1 SGDLS, CDR2 YYNGEE. The CDR3 nucleotides read TGTGCCAGCAGCCTAAGACTAGCGGGGGCCAATGAGCAGTTCTTC. It encodes CASSLRLAGANEQFF.

The V call is TRBV5-1, the J call TRBJ1-2; 7 nucleotides match TRBD1. The CDR3 contains 16 residues. Looked up from germline, CDR1 is SGHRS and CDR2 is YFSETQ. The J segment lost 1 base and the V segment lost 0 bases, leaving 6 bases of the junction unmatched. The chain's CDR3 is CASSLVSGTVNYGYTF. As DNA, the CDR3 is TGCGCCAGCAGCTTGGTTTCAGGGACAGTTAACTATGGCTACACCTTC.

This clone was observed a few times. V is TRBV7-6 and J is TRBJ2-7; maybe TRBD1 (5 bases). V shed 5 bases and J shed 3 bases, with 11 bases lying between them. Germline CDR1 is SGHVS and CDR2 is FNYEAQ. The CDR3 sequence is 13 residues long. This CDR3 is CASSKGPNYEQYF. In nucleotides, the CDR3 is TGTGCCAGCAGCAAGGGGCCGAACTACGAGCAGTACTTC.

The chain has TRBV4-2 and TRBJ1-2; unclear D gene. Germline V CDR1 and CDR2: LGHNA, YNFKEQ. This CDR3 comprises 17 residues. V was trimmed by 0 bases and J by 0 bases, leaving 14 bases between them. The CDR3 nucleotides are TGTGCCAGCAGCCAAGATTGGCGGCAGCCTACTAACTATGGCTACACCTTC. It encodes CASSQDWRQPTNYGYTF.

The rearrangement links TRBV7-9 to TRBJ1-2, with a tentative D call TRBD1 (5 bases). Trimming pared 1 base from V and 3 bases from J, leaving 21 bases between. The germline gives CDR1 SEHNR, CDR2 FQNEAQ (reference sequence). The CDR3 is 18 amino acids. CDR3 nucleotides: TGTGCCAGCAGCTTAGTAGAATCAGGGTCAGGGTTAGACTATGGCTACACCTTC. This gives the protein CASSLVESGSGLDYGYTF.

This clone was detected only a few times. The CDR3 region is CASSRGQGANQPQHF. DNA for the CDR3: TGCGCCAGCAGCCGGGGACAGGGGGCTAATCAGCCCCAGCATTTT. The chain carries TRBV4-1 and TRBJ1-5; TRBD1 matches at 12 bases. CDR1 and CDR2 (germline): MGHRA, YSYEKL. With V trimmed by 4 bases and J by 4 bases, 2 bases remained unmatched. This CDR3 has 15 amino acids.

V is TRBV19 and J is TRBJ1-2, with D tentatively TRBD1 (5 bases). Germline CDR1 is LNHDA and CDR2 is SQIVND (reference sequence). The V end was cut by 7 bases, the J end by 8 bases, with 23 bases between. The CDR3 sequence is 15 residues long. This chain's CDR3 is CASIDRGQGVYGYTF. For the CDR3, the DNA is TGTGCCAGTATTGACCGCGGACAAGGGGTTTACGGCTACACCTTC.

The rearrangement joins TRBV9 to TRBJ2-1; TRBD2 matches at 13 bases. Looked up from germline, CDR1 is SGDLS and CDR2 is YYNGEE. Germline trimming cut 4 bases from V and 5 bases from J; bases unmatched to any gene: 3. This CDR3 region has 15 residues. Here the CDR3 reads CASSPGTSGNNEQFF. As DNA, the CDR3 is TGTGCCAGCAGCCCCGGGACTAGCGGGAACAATGAGCAGTTCTTC.